What follows describes a single TCR beta chain. Its antigen is still unknown. This specimen belongs to a study of molecular identifiers for immune sequencing clone quantification. A CD8+CD4-CCR7+CD45RA+ phenotype served as the sorting definition for naive CD8 T cells. Study conclusions and caveats: Investigators reportedly could detect spiked Jurkat TCR RNA from one cell among one million naive cells. Clones that had above 20 RNA copies took up over 99% of effector molecules but under 1% in naive cells.

Generation of bulk TCR libraries relied on previously described methods and listed TCR primers. TCRdb re-called the PCR reads through MiXCR, storing one row per CDR3 protein. Among a few hundred thousand distinct CDR3 sequences listed, 25% were seen once. Trimming removed 4 bases from V and 5 bases from J; junction bases left unmatched: 10. Germline values: CDR1 SGHAT, CDR2 FQDESV (reference sequence). The CDR3 consists of 16 residues. The clonotype was recovered from a human donor in good health. Some libraries in this study had Jurkat cell RNA spiked in. The sequenced sample was naive CD8+ T cells from blood, with Jurkat cell RNA spiked in. Indicated subset: FACS-sorted CD8+CD4-CCR7+CD45RA+ naive T cells. The gene calls are TRBV11-1 and TRBJ2-7; TRBD2 matches 11 bases. The CDR3 DNA sequence: TGTGCCAGCAGCTCAAGGCCACTAGCGGGAGCTGACGAGCAGTACTTC. It codes for CASSSRPLAGADEQYF.